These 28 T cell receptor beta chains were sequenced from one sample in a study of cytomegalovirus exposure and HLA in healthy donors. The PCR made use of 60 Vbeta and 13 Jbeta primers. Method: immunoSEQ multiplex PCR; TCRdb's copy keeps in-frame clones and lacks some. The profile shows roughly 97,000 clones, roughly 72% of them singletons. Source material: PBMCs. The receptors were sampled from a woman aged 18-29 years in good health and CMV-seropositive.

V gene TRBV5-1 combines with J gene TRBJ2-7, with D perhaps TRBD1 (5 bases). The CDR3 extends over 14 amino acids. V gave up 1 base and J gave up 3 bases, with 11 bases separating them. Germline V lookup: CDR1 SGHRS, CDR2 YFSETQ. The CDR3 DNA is TGCGCCAGCAGCTTGTCCAGGGTCGGCTACGAGCAGTACTTC. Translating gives CASSLSRVGYEQYF.

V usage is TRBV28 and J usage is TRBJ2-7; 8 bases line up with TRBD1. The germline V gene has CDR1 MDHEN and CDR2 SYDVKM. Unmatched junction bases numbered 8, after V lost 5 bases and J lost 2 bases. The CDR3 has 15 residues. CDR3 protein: CASSKGTGRTYEQYF. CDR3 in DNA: TGTGCCAGCAGTAAAGGGACAGGTCGCACCTACGAGCAGTACTTC.

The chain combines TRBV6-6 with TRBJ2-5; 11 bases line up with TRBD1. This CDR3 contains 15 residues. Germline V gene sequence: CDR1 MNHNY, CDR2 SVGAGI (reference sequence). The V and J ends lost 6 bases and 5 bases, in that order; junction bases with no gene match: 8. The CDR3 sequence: CASSYGTGGWETQYF. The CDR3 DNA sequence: TGTGCCAGCAGCTACGGGACAGGGGGGTGGGAGACCCAGTACTTC.

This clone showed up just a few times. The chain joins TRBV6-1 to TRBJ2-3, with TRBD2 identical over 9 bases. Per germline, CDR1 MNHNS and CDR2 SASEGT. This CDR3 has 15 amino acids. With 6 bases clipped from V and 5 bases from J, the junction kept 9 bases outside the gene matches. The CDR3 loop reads CASRELAGAGDTQYF. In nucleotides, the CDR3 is TGTGCCAGCAGAGAATTAGCGGGAGCTGGAGATACGCAGTATTTT.

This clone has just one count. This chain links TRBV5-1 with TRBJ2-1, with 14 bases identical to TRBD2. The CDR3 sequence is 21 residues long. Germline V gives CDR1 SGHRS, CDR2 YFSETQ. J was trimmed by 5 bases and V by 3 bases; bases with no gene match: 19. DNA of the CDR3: TGCGCCAGCAGCTCCCGTCCGGGGCAGGGACTAGCGGGAGTCGGGCACAATGAGCAGTTCTTC. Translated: CASSSRPGQGLAGVGHNEQFF.

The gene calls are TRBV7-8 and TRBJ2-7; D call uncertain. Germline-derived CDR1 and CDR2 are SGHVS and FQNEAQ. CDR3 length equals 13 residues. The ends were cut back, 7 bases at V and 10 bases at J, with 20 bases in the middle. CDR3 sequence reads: CASTPGGLVEQYF. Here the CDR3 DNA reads TGTGCCAGCACCCCCGGCGGTTTGGTCGAACAGTACTTC.

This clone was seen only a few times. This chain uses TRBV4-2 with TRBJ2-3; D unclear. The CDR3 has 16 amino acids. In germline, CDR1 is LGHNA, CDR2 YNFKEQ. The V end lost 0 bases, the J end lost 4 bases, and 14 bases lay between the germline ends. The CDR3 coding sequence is TGTGCCAGCAGCCAAGATCGGTTCGGGTTCGCAGATACGCAGTATTTT. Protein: CASSQDRFGFADTQYF.

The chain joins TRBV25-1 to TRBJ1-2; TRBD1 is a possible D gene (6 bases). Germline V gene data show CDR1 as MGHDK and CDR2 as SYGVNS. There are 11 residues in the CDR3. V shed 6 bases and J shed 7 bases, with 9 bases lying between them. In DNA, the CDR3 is TGTGCCAGCAGGGGGGACATTGGCTACACCTTC. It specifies CASRGDIGYTF.

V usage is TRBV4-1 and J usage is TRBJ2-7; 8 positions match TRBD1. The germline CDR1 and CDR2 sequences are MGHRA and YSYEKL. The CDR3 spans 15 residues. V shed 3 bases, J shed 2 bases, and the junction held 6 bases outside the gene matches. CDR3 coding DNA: TGCGCCAGCAGCCAGATCGGGACAGGCACCTACGAGCAGTACTTC. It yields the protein CASSQIGTGTYEQYF.

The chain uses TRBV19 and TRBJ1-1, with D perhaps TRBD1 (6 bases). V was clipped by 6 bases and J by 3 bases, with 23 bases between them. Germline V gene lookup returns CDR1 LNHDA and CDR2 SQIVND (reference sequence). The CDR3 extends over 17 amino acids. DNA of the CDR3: TGTGCCAGTAGCACAGGGTTCGCAGGGCTCTCACACACTGAAGCTTTCTTT. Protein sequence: CASSTGFAGLSHTEAFF. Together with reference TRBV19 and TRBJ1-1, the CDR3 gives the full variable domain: DGGITQSPKYLFRKEGQNVTLSCEQNLNHDAMYWYRQDPGQGLRLIYYSQIVNDFQKGDIAEGYSVSREKKESFPLTVTSAQKNPTAFYLCASSTGFAGLSHTEAFFGQGTRLTVV.

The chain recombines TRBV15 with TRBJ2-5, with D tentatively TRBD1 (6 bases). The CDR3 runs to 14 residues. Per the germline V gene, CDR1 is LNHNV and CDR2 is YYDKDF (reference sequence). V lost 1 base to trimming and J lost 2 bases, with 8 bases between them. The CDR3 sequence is CATSRGGTQETQYF. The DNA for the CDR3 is TGTGCCACCAGCAGAGGTGGGACACAAGAGACCCAGTACTTC.

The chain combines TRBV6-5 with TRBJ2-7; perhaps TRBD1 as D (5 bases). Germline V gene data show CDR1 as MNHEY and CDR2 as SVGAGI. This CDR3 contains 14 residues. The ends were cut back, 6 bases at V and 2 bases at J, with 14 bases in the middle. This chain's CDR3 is CASRMDTLTYEQYF. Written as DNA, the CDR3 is TGTGCCAGCAGGATGGACACCTTAACCTACGAGCAGTACTTC.

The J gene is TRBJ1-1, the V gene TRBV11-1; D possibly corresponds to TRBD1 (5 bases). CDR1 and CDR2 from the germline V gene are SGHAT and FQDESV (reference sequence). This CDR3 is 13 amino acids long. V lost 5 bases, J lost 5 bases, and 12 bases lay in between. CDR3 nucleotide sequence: TGTGCCAGCAGCGCACCCGGGGGGACTGAAGCTTTCTTT. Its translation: CASSAPGGTEAFF.

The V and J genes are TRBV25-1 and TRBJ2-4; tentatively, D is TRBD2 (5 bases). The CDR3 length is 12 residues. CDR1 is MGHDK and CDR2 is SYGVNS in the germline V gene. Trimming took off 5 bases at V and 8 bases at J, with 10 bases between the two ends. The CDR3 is CASSSGVDIQYF. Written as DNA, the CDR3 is TGTGCCAGCAGTTCCGGGGTGGACATTCAGTACTTC.

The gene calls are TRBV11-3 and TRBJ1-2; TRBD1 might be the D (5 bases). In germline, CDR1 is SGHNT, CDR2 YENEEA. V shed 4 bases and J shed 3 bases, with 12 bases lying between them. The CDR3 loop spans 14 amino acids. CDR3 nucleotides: TGTGCCAGCAGCTCTAGCGGCAGGGACTATGGCTACACCTTC. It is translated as CASSSSGRDYGYTF.

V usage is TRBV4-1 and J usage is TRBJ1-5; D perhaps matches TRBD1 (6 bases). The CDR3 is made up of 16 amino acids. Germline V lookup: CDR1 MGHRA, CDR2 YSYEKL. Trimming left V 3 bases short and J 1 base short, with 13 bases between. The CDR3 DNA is TGCGCCAGCAGCCACGGTATGGACAGAAGCAATCAGCCCCAGCATTTT. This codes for CASSHGMDRSNQPQHF.

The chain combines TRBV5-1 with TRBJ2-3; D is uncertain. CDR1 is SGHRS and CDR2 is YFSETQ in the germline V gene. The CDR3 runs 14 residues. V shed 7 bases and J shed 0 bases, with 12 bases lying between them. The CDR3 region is CASSPRPSTDTQYF. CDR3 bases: TGCGCCAGCTCGCCGCGGCCTAGCACAGATACGCAGTATTTT. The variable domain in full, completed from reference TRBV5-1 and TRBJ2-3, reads KAGVTQTPRYLIKTRGQQVTLSCSPISGHRSVSWYQQTPGQGLQFLFEYFSETQRNKGNFPGRFSGRQFSNSRSEMNVSTLELGDSALYLCASSPRPSTDTQYFGPGTRLTVL.

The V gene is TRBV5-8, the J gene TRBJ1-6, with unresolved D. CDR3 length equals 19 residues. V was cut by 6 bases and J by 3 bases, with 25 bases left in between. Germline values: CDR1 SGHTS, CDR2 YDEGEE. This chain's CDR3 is CASTESGLGKAYYNSPLHF. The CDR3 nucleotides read TGTGCCAGCACGGAAAGCGGTTTAGGAAAGGCCTACTATAATTCACCCCTCCACTTT.

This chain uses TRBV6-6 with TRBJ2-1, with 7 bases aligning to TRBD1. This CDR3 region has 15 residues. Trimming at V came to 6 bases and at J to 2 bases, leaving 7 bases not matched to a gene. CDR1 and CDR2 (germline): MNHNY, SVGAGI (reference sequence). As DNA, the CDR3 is TGTGCCAGCAGAGGGGACAGCTGGGCCTACAATGAGCAGTTCTTC. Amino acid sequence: CASRGDSWAYNEQFF.

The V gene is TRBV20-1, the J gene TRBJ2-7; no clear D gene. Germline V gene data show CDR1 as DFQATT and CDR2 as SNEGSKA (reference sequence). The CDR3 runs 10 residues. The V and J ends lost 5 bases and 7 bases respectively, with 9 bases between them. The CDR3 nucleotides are TGCAGTGCTTTAGTGCGGGAGCAGTACTTC. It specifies CSALVREQYF.

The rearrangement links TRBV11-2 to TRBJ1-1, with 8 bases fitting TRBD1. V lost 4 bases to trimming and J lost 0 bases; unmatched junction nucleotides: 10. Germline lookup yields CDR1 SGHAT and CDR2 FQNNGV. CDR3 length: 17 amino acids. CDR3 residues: CASSSDRGFTMNTEAFF. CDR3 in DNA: TGTGCCAGCAGCTCAGACAGGGGCTTTACCATGAACACTGAAGCTTTCTTT.

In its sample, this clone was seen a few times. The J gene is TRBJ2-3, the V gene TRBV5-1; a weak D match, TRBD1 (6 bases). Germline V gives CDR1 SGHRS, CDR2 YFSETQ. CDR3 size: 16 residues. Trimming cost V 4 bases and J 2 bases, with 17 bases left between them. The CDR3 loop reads CASSPQGPQVTDTQYF. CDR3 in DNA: TGCGCCAGCAGCCCACAGGGTCCACAGGTCACAGATACGCAGTATTTT.

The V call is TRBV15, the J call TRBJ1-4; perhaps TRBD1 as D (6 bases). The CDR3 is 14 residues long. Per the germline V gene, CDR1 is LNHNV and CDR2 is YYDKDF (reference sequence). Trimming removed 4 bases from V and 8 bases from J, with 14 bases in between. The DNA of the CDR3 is TGTGCCACCAGCACCGCACAGGGTTACGAAAAACTGTTTTTT. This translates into CATSTAQGYEKLFF. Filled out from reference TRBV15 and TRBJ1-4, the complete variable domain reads DAMVIQNPRYQVTQFGKPVTLSCSQTLNHNVMYWYQQKSSQAPKLLFHYYDKDFNNEADTPDNFQSRRPNTSFCFLDIRSPGLGDTAMYLCATSTAQGYEKLFFGSGTQLSVL.

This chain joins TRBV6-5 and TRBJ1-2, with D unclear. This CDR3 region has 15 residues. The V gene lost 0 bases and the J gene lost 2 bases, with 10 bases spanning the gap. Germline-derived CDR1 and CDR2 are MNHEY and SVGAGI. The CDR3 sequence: CASSYSGEQNYGYTF. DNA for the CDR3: TGTGCCAGCAGTTACTCGGGTGAACAGAACTATGGCTACACCTTC.

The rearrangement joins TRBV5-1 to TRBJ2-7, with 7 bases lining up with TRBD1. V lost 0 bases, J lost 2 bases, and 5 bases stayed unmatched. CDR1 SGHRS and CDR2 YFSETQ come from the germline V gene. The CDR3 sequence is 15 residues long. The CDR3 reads CASSLERGPTYEQYF. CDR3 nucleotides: TGCGCCAGCAGCTTGGAGAGGGGGCCAACCTACGAGCAGTACTTC.

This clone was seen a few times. CDR3: CASSAQGAASSPLHF. The CDR3 nucleotides read TGTGCCAGCAGCGCACAGGGGGCCGCAAGTTCACCCCTCCACTTT. The rearrangement links TRBV7-9 to TRBJ1-6; 9 nucleotides agree with TRBD1. In germline, CDR1 is SEHNR, CDR2 FQNEAQ (reference sequence). CDR3 length equals 15 residues. V gave up 5 bases and J gave up 9 bases; unmatched junction bases: 8. Filled out from reference TRBV7-9 and TRBJ1-6, the complete variable domain reads DTGVSQNPRHKITKRGQNVTFRCDPISEHNRLYWYRQTLGQGPEFLTYFQNEAQLEKSRLLSDRFSAERPKGSFSTLEIQRTEQGDSAMYLCASSAQGAASSPLHFGNGTRLTVT.

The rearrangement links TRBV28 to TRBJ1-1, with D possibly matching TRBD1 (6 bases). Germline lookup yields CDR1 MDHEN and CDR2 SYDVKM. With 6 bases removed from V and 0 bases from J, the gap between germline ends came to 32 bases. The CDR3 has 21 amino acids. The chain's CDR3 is CASSYILVTTTGLWMNTEAFF. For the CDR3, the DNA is TGTGCCAGCAGCTATATCCTGGTAACAACAACAGGGCTTTGGATGAACACTGAAGCTTTCTTT.

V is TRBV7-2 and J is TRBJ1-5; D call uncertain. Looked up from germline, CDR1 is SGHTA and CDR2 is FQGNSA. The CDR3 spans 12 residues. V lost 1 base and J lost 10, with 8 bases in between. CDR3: CASSLVGRPQHF. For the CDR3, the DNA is TGTGCCAGCAGCTTAGTGGGCCGACCCCAGCATTTT.